The T cell receptor beta chain described here comes from a study of T-cell reconstitution after alpha-beta-depleted transplantation in children. General study results and limits: Two months or so post-transplant, alpha-beta T cells reportedly derived from several hundred expanded graft clones.

This clonotype showed up just a few times. Its antigen is as yet unknown. For TCRbeta, the library was prepared with unique molecular identifiers. Using its own MiXCR run on the PCR reads, TCRdb lists one record per CDR3 protein. The sample contains 450,000 to 550,000 distinct CDR3 sequences, about an eighth of which appear only once. The CDR3 contains 15 residues. V shed 5 bases and J shed 3 bases, with 14 bases lying between them. Looked up from germline, CDR1 is SGHAT and CDR2 is FQDESV (reference sequence). The starting material was PBMCs, mostly from graft donor cells, obtained 180 days after TCRalphabeta/CD19-depleted stem cell transplant. The origin of this receptor is a female patient aged 2-9 years who had a stem cell transplant for aplastic anemia, so the T cells may come from the graft donor. The chain links TRBV11-1 to TRBJ2-1; D could derive from TRBD1 or TRBD2 (5 bases each). CDR3 nucleotides: TGTGCCAGCAGCCCCACCGGGGCCAACTACAATGAGCAGTTCTTC. Translation gives CASSPTGANYNEQFF.